This TCR beta chain was identified in a study of OX40 agonist ivuxolimab in advanced cancers. Using immunoSEQ multiplex PCR, the repertoire was profiled, and TCRdb retains in-frame clones only, with some absent. The sample contains 55,000 to 75,000 clones, about 89% of which appear only once. The length of the CDR3 is 16 residues. Germline loops: CDR1 SGHVS, CDR2 FQNEAQ. V dropped 5 bases and J dropped 3; count of bases not matched to a gene: 12. This receptor was obtained from an adult with an advanced solid tumor such as melanoma, head and neck, liver or kidney cancer. This specimen consisted of CD4+ or CD8+ T cells sorted from blood, obtained in a trial of the OX40 agonist ivuxolimab. V gene TRBV7-8 combines with J gene TRBJ1-1; 7 nucleotides match TRBD1. The DNA of the CDR3 is TGTGCCAGCAGCCCCCTCCCGGGACAGATGGACACTGAAGCTTTCTTT. Its protein is CASSPLPGQMDTEAFF.